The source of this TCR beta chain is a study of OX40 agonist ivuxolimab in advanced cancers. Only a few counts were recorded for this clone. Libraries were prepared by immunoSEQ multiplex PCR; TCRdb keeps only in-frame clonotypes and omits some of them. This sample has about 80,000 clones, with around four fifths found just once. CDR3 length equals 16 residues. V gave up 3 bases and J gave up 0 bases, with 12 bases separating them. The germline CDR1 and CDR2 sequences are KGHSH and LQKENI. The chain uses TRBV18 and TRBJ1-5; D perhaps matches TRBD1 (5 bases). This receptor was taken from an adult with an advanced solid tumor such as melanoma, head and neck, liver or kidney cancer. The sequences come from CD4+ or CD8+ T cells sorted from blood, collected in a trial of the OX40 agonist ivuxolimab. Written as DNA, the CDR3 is TGTGCCAGCTCACCTAGCCGGGGCACTAGCAATCAGCCCCAGCATTTT. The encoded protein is CASSPSRGTSNQPQHF.